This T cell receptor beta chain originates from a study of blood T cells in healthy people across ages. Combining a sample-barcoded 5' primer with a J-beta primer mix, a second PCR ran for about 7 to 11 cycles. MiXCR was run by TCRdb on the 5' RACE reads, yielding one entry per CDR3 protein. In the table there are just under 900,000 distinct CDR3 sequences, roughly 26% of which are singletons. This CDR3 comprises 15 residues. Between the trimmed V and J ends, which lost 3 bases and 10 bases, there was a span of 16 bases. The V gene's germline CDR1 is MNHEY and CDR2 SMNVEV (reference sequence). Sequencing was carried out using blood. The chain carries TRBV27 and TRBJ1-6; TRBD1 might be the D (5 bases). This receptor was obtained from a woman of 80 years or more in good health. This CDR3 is CASSFIGGGTSPLHF. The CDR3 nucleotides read TGTGCCAGCAGTTTCATCGGGGGTGGGACCTCACCCCTCCACTTT.